The following is a T cell receptor (beta chain) sequence with its context. Its matching antigen is unknown. This was the immunoSEQ version 4 assay in survey mode. Only in-frame clones appear in the TCRdb table, and some are missing; sequencing was by immunoSEQ multiplex PCR. The table records 19,000 or so clones, about 60% of them present only once. This sample is part of a study of persistence of HIV-infected CD4 T cells. Study conclusions and caveats: CMV- and Gag-responding cells had lower TCRbeta richness than CD3/CD28-responding cells. Rare CMV-responding cells carrying HIV-1 proviruses were not analyzed separately for TCR.

Cells were stimulated with overlapping HIV-1 Gag 15-mer peptides. Sorting of responding CD4+ T cells relied on upregulated CD40 ligand together with CD69. This specimen was CD4+ T cells sorted from PBMCs after approximately 20-hour stimulation, taken from a patient who received antiretroviral therapy. This TCR was sampled from an adult woman with HIV who was CMV-seropositive.

CDR3 DNA sequence: TGTGCCAGTAGTACTACCCCGGGCCAACCTCCCGAAAAACTGTTTTTT. Amino acid sequence: CASSTTPGQPPEKLFF. The rearrangement uses TRBV19 and TRBJ1-4, with D hard to call. Trimming removed 4 bases from V and 8 bases from J, with 20 bases in between. This CDR3 is 16 amino acids long. CDR1 and CDR2 from the germline V gene are LNHDA and SQIVND (reference sequence).